The 24 T cell receptor beta chains below were found in one sample sequenced in a study of blood T cell repertoires in COVID-19. Sequencing used immunoSEQ multiplex PCR; TCRdb keeps in-frame clones, though not all of them. The sample contains 150,000 or so clones, roughly 89% of which appear only once. Sequenced: peripheral blood. Source of these receptors: a human donor in a cohort sampled during active COVID-19.

The chain recombines TRBV11-2 with TRBJ2-7; no clear D. Germline CDR1 is SGHAT and CDR2 is FQNNGV. The CDR3 runs 11 residues. V lost 8 bases and J lost 4, with 9 bases in between. The CDR3 DNA follows: TGTGCCAGCGCGTCCACGTACGAGCAGTACTTC. This encodes CASASTYEQYF.

This clone appeared a few times. The same CDR3 is also encoded by other DNA sequences in this sample. The chain has TRBV5-1 and TRBJ2-7; TRBD1 is a possible D gene (5 bases). The CDR3 is made up of 15 amino acids. Looked up from germline, CDR1 is SGHRS and CDR2 is YFSETQ. Trimming took off 0 bases at V and 0 bases at J, with 10 bases between the two ends. This CDR3 reads CASSLVQGSSYEQYF. The CDR3 coding sequence is TGCGCCAGCAGCTTGGTTCAGGGAAGCTCCTACGAGCAGTACTTC.

V and J are TRBV5-1 and TRBJ2-7; 12 bases are shared with TRBD2. This CDR3 is 16 amino acids long. Germline values: CDR1 SGHRS, CDR2 YFSETQ. The V gene end was trimmed by 4 bases and the J gene end by 4 bases; junction bases not matched to a gene: 9. CDR3 sequence reads: CASSPGLAGVQYEQYF. The CDR3 bases are TGCGCCAGCAGCCCGGGACTAGCGGGTGTTCAGTACGAGCAGTACTTC.

This rearrangement joins TRBV30 to TRBJ2-7, with TRBD1 identical over 7 bases. V gave up 3 bases and J gave up 3 bases; unmatched junction bases: 8. The CDR3 contains 14 residues. Germline CDR1 GTSNPN, CDR2 SVGIG (reference sequence). For the CDR3, the DNA is TGTGCCTGGAGCAGGGACAGTCCCTTCTACGAGCAGTACTTC. Translating gives CAWSRDSPFYEQYF.

The V and J genes are TRBV4-1 and TRBJ2-3, with 7 nucleotides matching TRBD2. Germline V gives CDR1 MGHRA, CDR2 YSYEKL. This CDR3 is 19 amino acids long. The J segment lost 0 bases and the V segment lost 1 base, leaving 13 bases of the junction unmatched. The CDR3 region has the DNA TGCGCCAGCAGCCAAGGCAGGACGACTAGCCCCTCTAGCACAGATACGCAGTATTTT. Amino acids: CASSQGRTTSPSSTDTQYF.

The sample holds a few counts of this clone. The chain is built from TRBV6-5 and TRBJ1-5; TRBD1 is a possible D gene (5 bases). This CDR3 comprises 12 residues. Trimming left V 7 bases short and J 7 bases short, with 11 bases between. Germline CDR1 is MNHEY and CDR2 is SVGAGI. CDR3 in DNA: TGTGCCAGCACCACGGGGGGACAGCCCCAGCATTTT. Protein product: CASTTGGQPQHF.

The chain combines TRBV28 with TRBJ1-6, with D possibly matching TRBD1 (6 bases). Trimming removed 2 bases at V and 0 bases at J, with 14 bases between. Germline V lookup: CDR1 MDHEN, CDR2 SYDVKM. CDR3 length: 18 residues. CDR3 loop: CASSLNGQSSSYNSPLHF. In nucleotides, the CDR3 is TGTGCCAGCAGTTTAAATGGACAGTCGAGCTCCTATAATTCACCCCTCCACTTT.

The rearrangement uses TRBV6-4 and TRBJ2-1; TRBD2 matches at 12 bases. CDR1 and CDR2 from the germline V gene are MRHNA and SNTAGT. The CDR3 is 18 amino acids. V was pared by 0 bases and J by 7 bases, with 10 bases of the junction left unmatched. In DNA form, the CDR3 reads TGTGCCAGCAGTGACTCACCGTTCGGACTAGCGGGGCTGAATGAGCAGTTCTTC. Encoded protein: CASSDSPFGLAGLNEQFF.

A single count supports this clone. The chain has TRBV6-4 and TRBJ2-3; D may be TRBD2 (7 bases). With 0 bases removed from V and 3 bases from J, the gap between germline ends came to 13 bases. This CDR3 has 16 amino acids. Per germline, CDR1 MRHNA and CDR2 SNTAGT. CDR3 bases: TGTGCCAGCAGTGACTCAGGGGGGGGGCCAACAGATACGCAGTATTTT. The encoded protein is CASSDSGGGPTDTQYF.

The genes are TRBV30 and TRBJ1-3; TRBD1 is a possible D gene (6 bases). The CDR3 is made up of 18 amino acids. Germline values: CDR1 GTSNPN, CDR2 SVGIG (reference sequence). V shed 2 bases and J shed 0 bases, with 20 bases lying between them. The chain's CDR3 is CAWSTPPPGGNSGNTIYF. In nucleotides, the CDR3 is TGTGCCTGGAGTACACCCCCTCCGGGGGGCAACTCTGGAAACACCATATATTTT.

The rearrangement uses TRBV18 and TRBJ1-6; D possibly corresponds to TRBD1 (6 bases). CDR3 size: 16 residues. With 3 bases removed from V and 2 bases from J, the gap between germline ends came to 11 bases. Per germline, CDR1 KGHSH and CDR2 LQKENI. The CDR3 spells CASSPTGFTYNSPLHF. The CDR3 DNA sequence: TGTGCCAGCTCACCGACAGGTTTCACCTATAATTCACCCCTCCACTTT.

The gene calls are TRBV7-3 and TRBJ1-1, with a possible D match to TRBD1 (5 bases). The germline V gene has CDR1 SGHTA and CDR2 FQGTGA. With 5 bases removed from V and 2 bases from J, the gap between germline ends came to 9 bases. This CDR3 is 13 amino acids long. The CDR3 DNA reads as TGTGCCAGCAGCGTGACAGTAAACACTGAAGCTTTCTTT. It specifies CASSVTVNTEAFF.

The V gene is TRBV10-3, the J gene TRBJ2-7, with D tentatively TRBD1 (6 bases). This CDR3 has 14 residues. The germline V and J ends were trimmed by 6 bases and 0 bases, with 12 bases remaining between them. Germline-derived CDR1 and CDR2 are ENHRY and SYGVKD. CDR3 in amino acids: CAIRAGDVSYEQYF. The CDR3 DNA follows: TGTGCCATCAGAGCAGGGGACGTCTCCTACGAGCAGTACTTC.

This sequence joins TRBV5-1 and TRBJ2-3; D is uncertain. Between the trimmed V and J ends, which lost 3 bases and 2 bases, there was a span of 4 bases. Germline V gene lookup returns CDR1 SGHRS and CDR2 YFSETQ. The CDR3 totals 12 residues. The DNA of the CDR3 is TGCGCCAGCAGCTCTTTCACAGATACGCAGTATTTT. It specifies CASSSFTDTQYF.

V is TRBV6-6 and J is TRBJ2-7; TRBD1 aligns across 9 bases. After removal of 4 bases from V and 4 bases from J, the junction contained 8 bases not matched to a gene. Germline V gene lookup returns CDR1 MNHNY and CDR2 SVGAGI (reference sequence). The CDR3 sequence is 15 residues long. Written as DNA, the CDR3 is TGTGCCAGCAGTTCTAGGGACAGGGTTTGGTACGAGCAGTACTTC. Translated: CASSSRDRVWYEQYF.

The V and J genes are TRBV19 and TRBJ1-5; TRBD1 might be the D (6 bases). CDR3 length: 16 amino acids. Trimming cost V 3 bases and J 4 bases, with 16 bases left between them. Germline V gene data show CDR1 as LNHDA and CDR2 as SQIVND (reference sequence). The CDR3 DNA follows: TGTGCCAGTAGTATGATGAGGGGGTTTGAGAATCAGCCCCAGCATTTT. Encoded protein: CASSMMRGFENQPQHF.

This chain connects TRBV3-1 (or the pseudogene TRBV3-2) to TRBJ1-5; weak D call: TRBD1 (5 bases). Trimming shortened V by 1 base and J by 5 bases, and 12 bases separated the two germline ends. CDR3 length: 15 amino acids. Germline loops: CDR1 LGHDT, CDR2 YNNKEL (reference sequence). CDR3 protein: CASSQGSGDYQPQHF. CDR3 DNA: TGTGCCAGCAGCCAAGGTTCCGGGGACTATCAGCCCCAGCATTTT.

The chain links TRBV7-9 to TRBJ2-7; 9 nucleotides match TRBD1. Germline trimming cut 2 bases from V and 2 bases from J; bases unmatched to any gene: 13. This CDR3 spans 18 amino acids. Germline V lookup: CDR1 SEHNR, CDR2 FQNEAQ (reference sequence). The CDR3 bases are TGTGCCAGCAGCTTAAAGGGGGGACAGGGCGGCCTTACCTACGAGCAGTACTTC. The encoded protein is CASSLKGGQGGLTYEQYF. The full variable domain, with the rest looked up from reference TRBV7-9 and TRBJ2-7, is DTGVSQNPRHKITKRGQNVTFRCDPISEHNRLYWYRQTLGQGPEFLTYFQNEAQLEKSRLLSDRFSAERPKGSFSTLEIQRTEQGDSAMYLCASSLKGGQGGLTYEQYFGPGTRLTVT.

The gene calls are TRBV4-3 and TRBJ2-7, with 9 bases aligning to TRBD2. The CDR3 runs 13 residues. Germline values: CDR1 LGHNA, CDR2 YSLEER. V shed 1 base and J 12 bases; nucleotides not matched to a gene: 7. The CDR3 reads CASSQVSGGPGYF. For the CDR3, the DNA is TGCGCCAGCAGCCAAGTGAGCGGGGGGCCGGGGTACTTC.

The chain uses TRBV7-5 and TRBJ1-4; the table's D gene call, TRBD1, was not cross checked with the DNA. TRBV7-5 is a documented pseudogene. The CDR3 contains 14 residues. CDR3 nucleotides: TGTGTCAGAAGCAAAGGACAGGGGACTGAAAAACTGTTTTTT. Translation gives CVRSKGQGTEKLFF.

V is TRBV28 and J is TRBJ2-5, with 10 positions matching TRBD2. The CDR3 runs to 17 residues. Germline values: CDR1 MDHEN, CDR2 SYDVKM. The junction had 10 bases not matched to a gene; V was cut back by 5 bases and J by 1 base. CDR3 in DNA: TGTGCCAGCAGTCAATTCCCCACTAGCGGGGTCCAAGAGACCCAGTACTTC. Translating it yields CASSQFPTSGVQETQYF.

The CDR3 sequence: CASSPIVGQGAYEQYF. CDR3 coding DNA: TGTGCCAGCAGCCCCATCGTGGGACAGGGGGCCTACGAGCAGTACTTC. The chain carries TRBV7-7 and TRBJ2-7; 11 bases match TRBD1. Germline CDR1 reads SSHAT; CDR2 reads FNYEAQ (reference sequence). Trimming at V came to 5 bases and at J to 2 bases, leaving 8 bases not matched to a gene. The CDR3 spans 16 residues.

The chain employs TRBV7-2 and TRBJ1-2; 7 bases are a match to TRBD1. V was clipped by 1 base and J by 3 bases; unmatched bases: 5. CDR3 length equals 15 residues. Germline V gene sequence: CDR1 SGHTA, CDR2 FQGNSA. Here the CDR3 reads CASSLGRDRDYGYTF. The CDR3 nucleotides read TGTGCCAGCAGCTTAGGCCGGGACAGAGACTATGGCTACACCTTC.

The chain recombines TRBV27 with TRBJ1-3; 7 nucleotides agree with TRBD1. CDR1 and CDR2 from the germline V gene are MNHEY and SMNVEV (reference sequence). The CDR3 has 17 residues. The junction had 11 bases not matched to a gene; V was cut back by 4 bases and J by 2 bases. The CDR3 spells CASSSLWAGGTGNTIYF. CDR3 in DNA: TGTGCCAGCAGTTCCCTATGGGCAGGGGGAACTGGAAACACCATATATTTT.